Listed here is a single T cell receptor (beta chain). As yet, its antigen is unknown. Reverse transcription of all isolated RNA meant that expressed TCRB transcripts were sequenced. The assay was immunoSEQ multiplex PCR, and TCRdb's table has in-frame clones only and misses some. The data show hundreds of thousands of clones, with roughly 12% seen just once and less than 0.025% held by the top ten. The data are from a study of beta chain features in type 1 diabetes. In the study overall: Sorted cells numbering over 95,000,000 were examined across all samples. Study-level findings and limits: TCRB repertoires of naive, central memory and Treg cells appeared more similar among patients than among healthy donors. TCRB CDR3s from Type 1 diabetes patients were moderately but significantly shorter in all four CD4+ subsets.

Source material: naive CD4+ T cells from blood. The receptor comes from a man between 18 and 35 years old with type 1 diabetes.

The CDR3 nucleotides are TGTGCCAGCTCACCGCGCACAGGGGACAATGAGCAGTTCTTC. Translated, it gives CASSPRTGDNEQFF. V and J are TRBV18 and TRBJ2-1, with TRBD1 identical over 7 bases. V lost 3 bases, J lost 5 bases, and 4 bases stayed unmatched. Germline loops: CDR1 KGHSH, CDR2 LQKENI. The CDR3 is 14 residues long.